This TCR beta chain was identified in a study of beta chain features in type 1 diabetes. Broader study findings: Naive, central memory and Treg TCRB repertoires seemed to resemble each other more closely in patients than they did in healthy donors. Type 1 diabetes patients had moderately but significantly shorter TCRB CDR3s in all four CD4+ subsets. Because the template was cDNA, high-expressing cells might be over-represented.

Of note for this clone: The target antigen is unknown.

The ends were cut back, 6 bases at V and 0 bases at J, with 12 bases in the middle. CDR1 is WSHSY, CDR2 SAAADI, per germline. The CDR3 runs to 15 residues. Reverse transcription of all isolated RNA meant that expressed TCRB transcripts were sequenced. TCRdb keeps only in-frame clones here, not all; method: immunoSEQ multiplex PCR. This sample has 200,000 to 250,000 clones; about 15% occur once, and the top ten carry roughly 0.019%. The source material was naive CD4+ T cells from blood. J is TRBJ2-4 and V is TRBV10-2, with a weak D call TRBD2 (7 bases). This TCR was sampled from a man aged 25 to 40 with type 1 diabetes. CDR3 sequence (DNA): TGCGCCAGCAGGGCAGGGGAGGGAGCCAAAAACATTCAGTACTTC. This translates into CASRAGEGAKNIQYF.